The rows below give T cell receptor beta chains drawn from one sample of a study of blood T cell repertoires in COVID-19. Assay used: immunoSEQ multiplex PCR; TCRdb lists only in-frame clones, some missing. This table holds approximately 270,000 clones, 90% found once. Sequencing was done on a sample of PBMCs or T cells enriched from blood (not recorded which). The receptor set was obtained from a woman in her 30s with acute COVID-19. Both conserved end residues are part of each CDR3. Clone size appears in some rows only: once, few, many, or a class for an expanded clone.

TRBJ2-4,-,12,TRBV7-8,CASSPRQGIQYF
TRBJ1-2,-,18,TRBV6-4,CASSDSTGGHANYYGYTF
TRBJ2-1,-,15,TRBV11-1,CASSLGGGRADEQFF
TRBJ2-5,-,17,TRBV3-1/TRBV3-2,CASSPNYSGRAQKTQYF
TRBJ2-7,-,14,TRBV5-4,CASSWRTSGYEQYF
TRBJ2-2,-,14,TRBV7-3,CASSPDRGGGELFF
TRBJ1-2,once,15,TRBV28,CASSFPTDRLFGYTF
TRBJ2-1,-,15,TRBV27,CASRVTSGTYNEQFF
TRBJ2-5,-,11,TRBV29-1,CSVATQETQYF
TRBJ1-1,-,15,TRBV6-5,CASSKSGKGDTEAFF
TRBJ1-3,-,16,TRBV7-9,CASSKQVVGSGNTIYF
TRBJ2-1,-,15,TRBV7-9,CASSLDLAGTHEQFF
TRBJ1-6,-,16,TRBV15,CATSRVEAAYNSPLHF